This T cell receptor beta chain comes out of a study of neurological immune-mediated disorders. Whole-study results and caveats: The most TCR clonal expansion was seen in HTLV-1-associated myelopathy, whereas the least was seen in multiple sclerosis, below the level in healthy controls. CDR3 amino acid sequences of expanded clones were not shared across subjects, a result suggesting private repertoires in all groups.

Germline-derived CDR1 and CDR2 are GTSNPN and SVGIG (reference sequence). This CDR3 is built from 14 residues. Trimming stripped 3 bases from V and 1 base from J, with 12 bases between. This clonotype has at least ten counts. Its specificity is not known. Synthesis of cDNA was carried out by template-switch 5'RACE. The reaction used 10-nucleotide random UMIs. MiXCR, applied by TCRdb to the 5' RACE reads, yields one record per CDR3 protein. The sample lists around 20,000 distinct CDR3 sequences, about 14% occurring once. The sorted libraries drew on 950,000 to 1,000,000 T cells that were CD4+ or CD8+. The J gene is TRBJ1-1, the V gene TRBV30; D unclear. This receptor was identified in a woman in her sixties or seventies with HTLV-1-associated myelopathy (HAM/TSP). Sequencing used CD4+ T cells from blood. The CDR3 DNA reads as TGTGCCTGGAGGGCTCAACGCCCGAACACTGAAGCTTTCTTT. Translating it yields CAWRAQRPNTEAFF.